The 13 T cell receptor beta chains given below trace back to one sample, sequenced in a study of blood T cell repertoires in COVID-19. The assay was immunoSEQ multiplex PCR, and TCRdb's table has in-frame clones only and misses some. The data hold roughly 500,000 clones, with 88% observed a single time. Sequencing was carried out using PBMCs or T cells enriched from blood (not recorded which). These receptors were taken from a woman aged 40 to 55 who had recovered from COVID-19.

This CDR3 reads CAWSVRGLGEKLFF. CDR3 DNA sequence: TGTGCCTGGAGTGTTCGGGGATTGGGTGAAAAACTGTTTTTT. The rearrangement links TRBV30 to TRBJ1-4; D unclear. V dropped 0 bases and J dropped 7 bases, with 12 bases sitting between them. Germline lookup yields CDR1 GTSNPN and CDR2 SVGIG (reference sequence). The CDR3 spans 14 residues.

The rearrangement uses TRBV11-3 and TRBJ1-2; D perhaps matches TRBD1 (5 bases). V was shortened by 6 bases and J by 4 bases, with 9 bases between the two germline ends. CDR1 and CDR2 (germline): SGHNT, YENEEA. The CDR3 contains 12 residues. The CDR3 is CASRGRGYGYTF. As DNA, the CDR3 is TGTGCCAGCAGGGGAAGGGGCTATGGCTACACCTTC.

This clone is a singleton in its sample. The DNA for the CDR3 is TGTGCCAGCAGCCCATCGACAGGGGCTGGAAACACCATATATTTT. Protein: CASSPSTGAGNTIYF. This chain connects TRBV11-2 to TRBJ1-3, with 8 bases fitting TRBD1. This CDR3 is 15 amino acids long. Losses at the gene ends were 5 bases for V and 2 bases for J; bases not matched to a gene: 5. Germline CDR1 is SGHAT and CDR2 is FQNNGV.

The chain couples TRBV6-5 to TRBJ2-7; TRBD1 might be the D (6 bases). V lost 5 bases and J 3 bases, leaving 11 bases between the germline ends. The CDR3 runs to 13 residues. Germline values: CDR1 MNHEY, CDR2 SVGAGI. In DNA, the CDR3 is TGTGCCAGCAGTCCCGACAGGCGCTACGAGCAGTACTTC. Encoded protein: CASSPDRRYEQYF.

The rearrangement uses TRBV29-1 and TRBJ1-1; D might be TRBD1 (6 bases). This CDR3 region has 11 residues. Between the trimmed V and J ends, which lost 6 bases and 4 bases, there was a span of 9 bases. Germline lookup yields CDR1 SQVTM and CDR2 ANQGSEA. The CDR3: CSVRTVTEAFF. The CDR3 coding sequence is TGCAGCGTGCGGACAGTCACTGAAGCTTTCTTT.

There are a few counts of this clone. The chain has TRBV29-1 and TRBJ2-2; D ambiguous. The CDR3 loop spans 12 amino acids. V lost 4 bases and J lost 2, with 5 bases in between. The germline gives CDR1 SQVTM, CDR2 ANQGSEA. The CDR3 sequence: CSVGPNTGELFF. Here the CDR3 DNA reads TGCAGCGTTGGTCCTAACACCGGGGAGCTGTTTTTT.

The V gene is TRBV5-5, the J gene TRBJ2-7; TRBD2 matches 7 bases. J was trimmed by 4 bases and V by 4 bases; bases with no gene match: 2. Germline assignment: CDR1 SGHKS and CDR2 YYEKEE (reference sequence). CDR3 length: 12 amino acids. CDR3 sequence: CASSLAVYEQYF. The CDR3 DNA sequence: TGTGCCAGCAGCCTAGCGGTTTACGAGCAGTACTTC.

The chain links TRBV6-5 to TRBJ2-1, with TRBD2 matching 7 bases. V lost 5 bases and J lost 8; bases outside the gene matches: 9. CDR1 and CDR2 (germline): MNHEY, SVGAGI. The CDR3 has 14 amino acids. The CDR3 region is CASSIREVRDEQFF. In DNA form, the CDR3 reads TGTGCCAGCAGTATTCGGGAGGTCCGCGATGAGCAGTTCTTC.

V and J are TRBV5-5 and TRBJ2-3; 10 bases are shared with TRBD1. Germline lookup yields CDR1 SGHKS and CDR2 YYEKEE (reference sequence). The CDR3 sequence is 18 residues long. Germline trimming cut 3 bases from V and 5 bases from J; bases unmatched to any gene: 15. CDR3 nucleotides: TGTGCCAGCAGCTCAGAACCTCCGGGACAGGGGTTGGAAGATACGCAGTATTTT. Translated, it gives CASSSEPPGQGLEDTQYF.

The chain uses TRBV23-1 and TRBJ2-7, with 8 bases matching TRBD1. TRBV23-1 belongs to the ORF category, with a function that is uncertain. The junction had 11 bases not matched to a gene; V was cut back by 10 bases and J by 3 bases. This CDR3 has 14 amino acids. The CDR3 region has the DNA TGCGCCAAACGGCGAGGGGGACAGGACTACGAGCAGTACTTC. It encodes CAKRRGGQDYEQYF.

This chain joins TRBV6-2 or TRBV6-3 and TRBJ1-2; D is unclear. Germline values: CDR1 MNHEY, CDR2 SVGEGT. The length of the CDR3 is 11 residues. The V gene lost 4 bases and the J gene lost 7 bases, with 7 bases spanning the gap. This chain's CDR3 is CASSSGIGYTF. For the CDR3, the DNA is TGTGCCAGCAGTTCGGGGATTGGCTACACCTTC.

This clone was observed once. This sequence joins TRBV10-1 and TRBJ1-2, with D possibly TRBD1 on 5 matching bases. Trimming removed 7 bases from V and 4 bases from J, with 13 bases in between. CDR3 length: 13 residues. Germline V gives CDR1 WNHNN, CDR2 SYGVQD (reference sequence). CDR3 in DNA: TGCGCCAGCACCCCGGGGGTCGGCTATGGCTACACCTTC. Its translation is CASTPGVGYGYTF.

The chain carries TRBV12-3 or TRBV12-4 and TRBJ2-3; 8 bases match TRBD2. The CDR3 totals 12 residues. Germline trimming cut 5 bases from V and 9 bases from J; bases unmatched to any gene: 4. CDR3 nucleotide sequence: TGTGCCAGCAGTATAGGACTAGCAACGCAGTATTTT. As protein: CASSIGLATQYF.